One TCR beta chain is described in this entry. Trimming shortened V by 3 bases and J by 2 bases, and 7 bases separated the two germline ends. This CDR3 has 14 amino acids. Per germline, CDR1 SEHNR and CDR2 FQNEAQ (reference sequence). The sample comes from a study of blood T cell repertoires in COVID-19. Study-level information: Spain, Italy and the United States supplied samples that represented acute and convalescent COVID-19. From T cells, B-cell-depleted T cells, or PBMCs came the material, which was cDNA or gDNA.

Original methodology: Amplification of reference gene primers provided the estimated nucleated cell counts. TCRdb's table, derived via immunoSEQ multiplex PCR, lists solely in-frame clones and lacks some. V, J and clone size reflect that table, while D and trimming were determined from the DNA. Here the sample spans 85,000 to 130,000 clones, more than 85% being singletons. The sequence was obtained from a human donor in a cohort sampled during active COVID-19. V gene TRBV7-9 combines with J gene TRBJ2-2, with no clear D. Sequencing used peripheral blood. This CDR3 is CASSLTGNTGELFF. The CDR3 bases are TGTGCCAGCAGCTTGACTGGAAACACCGGGGAGCTGTTTTTT.